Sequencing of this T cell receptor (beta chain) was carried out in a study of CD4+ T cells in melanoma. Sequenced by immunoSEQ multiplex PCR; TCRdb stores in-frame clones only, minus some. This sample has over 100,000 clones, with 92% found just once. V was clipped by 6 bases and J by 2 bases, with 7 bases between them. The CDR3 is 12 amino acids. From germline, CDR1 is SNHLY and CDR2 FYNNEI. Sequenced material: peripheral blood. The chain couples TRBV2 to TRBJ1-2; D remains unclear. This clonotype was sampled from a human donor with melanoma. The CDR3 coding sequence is TGTGCCAGCAGCCAAGTAAACTATGGCTACACCTTC. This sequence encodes CASSQVNYGYTF.